These 21 T cell receptor beta chains were sequenced from one sample in a study of T cell repertoires in cytomegalovirus infection. TCRdb analysed the reads with MiXCR anew, one entry per CDR3 protein. The sample has approximately 120,000 distinct CDR3 sequences; more than 30% are singletons. The antigens of these receptors remain unknown. The starting material was CD8+ T cells from cultured PBMCs, obtained from culture after CMV antigen stimulation. The source of these receptors is a human donor in good health (CMV status not recorded). Some clones in this sample may be carry-over from other donors' samples.

The chain is built from TRBV4-1 and TRBJ2-1, with a tentative D call TRBD1 (5 bases). Trimming left V 4 bases short and J 8 bases short, with 6 bases between. The CDR3 contains 11 residues. Germline V gives CDR1 MGHRA, CDR2 YSYEKL. The CDR3 DNA reads TGCGCCAGCAGCCTCAGGGATGAGCAGTTCTTC. It is translated as CASSLRDEQFF.

The chain couples TRBV7-6 to TRBJ2-5; TRBD1 matches at 9 bases. This CDR3 has 14 amino acids. CDR1 and CDR2 (germline): SGHVS, FNYEAQ. V gave up 9 bases and J gave up 5 bases; unmatched junction bases: 10. The CDR3: CARAIQGARETQYF. DNA for the CDR3: TGTGCCAGAGCGATACAGGGGGCTCGGGAGACCCAGTACTTC.

This clonotype was observed a few times. This chain links TRBV28 with TRBJ2-3, with TRBD1 matching over 10 bases. This CDR3 contains 15 residues. The V gene's germline CDR1 is MDHEN and CDR2 SYDVKM. V gave up 6 bases and J gave up 4 bases; unmatched junction bases: 7. The CDR3 nucleotides are TGTGCCAGCAGCGCTCGACAGGGGGCCTCAGATACGCAGTATTTT. Translation gives CASSARQGASDTQYF.

The chain combines TRBV19 with TRBJ2-7; D is undetermined. This CDR3 is built from 13 residues. V was clipped by 5 bases and J by 2 bases, with 10 bases between them. Germline-derived CDR1 and CDR2 are LNHDA and SQIVND (reference sequence). The CDR3 loop reads CASSVVPPYEQYF. The CDR3 region has the DNA TGTGCCAGTAGTGTCGTTCCCCCCTACGAGCAGTACTTC.

This clonotype was seen many times. The chain carries TRBV4-1 and TRBJ1-1, with D perhaps TRBD1 (6 bases). The CDR3 spans 16 residues. The V gene's germline CDR1 is MGHRA and CDR2 YSYEKL. V lost 4 bases to trimming and J lost 5 bases, with 20 bases between them. The CDR3 region has the DNA TGCGCCAGCAGCCGGGCCCGGGGGCTGGGGTGGACTGAAGCTTTCTTT. This sequence encodes CASSRARGLGWTEAFF.

The chain combines TRBV29-1 with TRBJ2-1; 12 bases align to TRBD2. This CDR3 is 15 amino acids long. After removal of 6 bases from V and 2 bases from J, the junction contained 5 bases not matched to a gene. Germline CDR1 is SQVTM and CDR2 is ANQGSEA. The CDR3: CSVELAGGTYNEQFF. In DNA, the CDR3 is TGCAGCGTAGAACTAGCGGGGGGTACCTACAATGAGCAGTTCTTC.

This clonotype was seen ten or more times. J is TRBJ2-1 and V is TRBV7-2; 9 bases map to TRBD1. Trimming cost V 3 bases and J 4 bases; bases outside gene matches: 10. The CDR3 runs to 17 residues. Germline CDR1 SGHTA, CDR2 FQGNSA. The CDR3 spells CASSFRQGESSYNEQFF. CDR3 sequence (DNA): TGTGCCAGCAGCTTCCGACAGGGGGAATCCTCTTACAATGAGCAGTTCTTC. The full variable domain, completed using reference TRBV7-2 and TRBJ2-1, is GAGVSQSPSNKVTEKGKDVELRCDPISGHTALYWYRQSLGQGLEFLIYFQGNSAPDKSGLPSDRFSAERTGGSVSTLTIQRTQQEDSAVYLCASSFRQGESSYNEQFFGPGTRLTVL.

This clonotype has only a few counts. As DNA, the CDR3 is TGTGCCAGCAGCTTAGGACGGAGATCGACCATATATTTT. This codes for CASSLGRRSTIYF. The rearrangement uses TRBV13 and TRBJ1-3; D is uncertain. V lost 0 bases and J lost 10, with 10 bases in between. This CDR3 region has 13 residues. CDR1 is PRHDT and CDR2 is FYEKMQ in the germline V gene (reference sequence).

V usage is TRBV5-4 and J usage is TRBJ1-1; 7 bases are shared with TRBD1. V shed 4 bases, J shed 6 bases, and the junction held 6 bases outside the gene matches. The germline CDR1 and CDR2 sequences are SGHNT and YYREEE (reference sequence). The CDR3 is made up of 13 amino acids. The CDR3 DNA follows: TGTGCCAGCAGCGACCGACAGGGCGCTGAAGCTTTCTTT. This encodes CASSDRQGAEAFF.

This chain uses TRBV5-8 with TRBJ2-2; either TRBD1 or TRBD2 may fit D (5 bases each). The germline CDR1 and CDR2 sequences are SGHTS and YDEGEE. The ends were cut back, 4 bases at V and 3 bases at J, with 22 bases in the middle. The CDR3 spans 18 residues. CDR3 residues: CASSPRGSSYSYTGELFF. The CDR3 DNA follows: TGTGCCAGCAGCCCCCGGGGCAGCTCCTATAGCTACACCGGGGAGCTGTTTTTT.

Notes on this clonotype: A much larger clone is a single base away; this may be a read error. The J gene is TRBJ1-2, the V gene TRBV7-2; D is perhaps TRBD1 (5 bases). The CDR3 is 14 residues long. The germline gives CDR1 SGHTA, CDR2 FQGNSA. In DNA, the CDR3 is TGTGCCAGCAAGAAAAAGGCAGGGCGCTATGTCTACACCTTC. Translated: CASKKKAGRYVYTF. Full variable domain (remainder filled in from reference TRBV7-2 and TRBJ1-2): GAGVSQSPSNKVTEKGKDVELRCDPISGHTALYWYRQSLGQGLEFLIYFQGNSAPDKSGLPSDRFSAERTGGSVSTLTIQRTQQEDSAVYLCASKKKAGRYVYTFGSGTRLTVV.

This clonotype was seen more than once but under ten times. The V gene is TRBV7-6, the J gene TRBJ2-3; 12 nucleotides agree with TRBD1. Germline lookup yields CDR1 SGHVS and CDR2 FNYEAQ. V trimming: 5 bases; J trimming: 7 bases; junction bases outside the gene matches: 7. The CDR3 is 15 amino acids. This CDR3 is CASSPGTGGGHTQYF. DNA for the CDR3: TGTGCCAGCAGCCCCGGGACAGGGGGCGGGCATACGCAGTATTTT.

This clonotype was seen a handful of times. The chain employs TRBV7-6 and TRBJ2-7; D unclear. V lost 4 bases to trimming and J lost 0 bases, with 13 bases between them. Germline CDR1 is SGHVS and CDR2 is FNYEAQ. The CDR3 extends over 15 amino acids. The CDR3 is CASSSIRGHSYEQYF. The CDR3 DNA sequence: TGTGCCAGCAGCTCTATCCGCGGTCACTCCTACGAGCAGTACTTC.

The rearrangement joins TRBV12-3 or TRBV12-4 to TRBJ1-5; maybe TRBD1 (5 bases). Trimming left V 6 bases short and J 1 base short, with 13 bases between. The CDR3 is 15 amino acids. Here the CDR3 DNA reads TGTGCCAGCAGCCCCGGGACGGGGAGCAATCAGCCCCAGCATTTT. Amino acids: CASSPGTGSNQPQHF.

The chain has TRBV6-2 or TRBV6-3 and TRBJ2-7, with D possibly TRBD1 on 6 matching bases. Deletions cut 7 bases from V and 3 bases from J, with 16 bases between. The CDR3 loop spans 14 amino acids. Germline CDR1 is MNHEY and CDR2 is SVGEGT. The CDR3 is CASMFGQIFYEQYF. For the CDR3, the DNA is TGTGCCAGCATGTTCGGACAGATTTTCTACGAGCAGTACTTC.

This clonotype was seen a single time. This chain links TRBV7-2 with TRBJ2-7; D not resolved. Per germline, CDR1 SGHTA and CDR2 FQGNSA. The length of the CDR3 is 12 residues. Trimming removed 3 bases at V and 3 bases at J, with 6 bases between. The CDR3 coding sequence is TGTGCCAGCAGCTTTATTAGCTACGAGCAGTACTTC. Its translation is CASSFISYEQYF.

This clonotype was counted a single time. Written as DNA, the CDR3 is TGCGCCAGCAGCCAACGAATTCCGGGACAGGGGGTAACTGAAGCTTTCTTT. Translated: CASSQRIPGQGVTEAFF. The J gene is TRBJ1-1, the V gene TRBV4-1, with TRBD1 identical over 11 bases. CDR3 length: 17 residues. V gave up 2 bases and J gave up 5 bases; unmatched junction bases: 10. Germline-derived CDR1 and CDR2 are MGHRA and YSYEKL.

There are many counts of this clonotype. The chain combines TRBV4-1 with TRBJ1-2, with 9 positions matching TRBD1. From germline, CDR1 is MGHRA and CDR2 YSYEKL. The V segment lost 1 base and the J segment 2 bases; nucleotides outside the gene matches: 5. The CDR3 spans 16 residues. The CDR3 DNA reads as TGCGCCAGCAGCCAAGGCCACAGGGGGCTCAACTATGGCTACACCTTC. This encodes CASSQGHRGLNYGYTF.

Here the CDR3 reads CSAKDYTEAFF. DNA of the CDR3: TGCAGTGCTAAGGACTACACTGAAGCTTTCTTT. This chain joins TRBV20-1 and TRBJ1-1; D ambiguous. The CDR3 spans 11 residues. Germline CDR1 reads DFQATT; CDR2 reads SNEGSKA (reference sequence). Trimming removed 4 bases at V and 3 bases at J, with 6 bases between.

J is TRBJ2-3 and V is TRBV4-1; 7 bases line up with TRBD2. V lost 0 bases, J lost 3 bases, and 6 bases stayed unmatched. CDR1 and CDR2 from the germline V gene are MGHRA and YSYEKL. The CDR3 length is 16 residues. The CDR3 nucleotides read TGCGCCAGCAGCCAAGAGGAGACTAGCATGACAGATACGCAGTATTTT. It yields the protein CASSQEETSMTDTQYF.

This clonotype was seen a few times. The chain couples TRBV10-3 to TRBJ1-2; TRBD1 agrees at 10 bases. V lost 4 bases and J lost 4; bases outside the gene matches: 9. The germline V gene encodes CDR1 ENHRY and CDR2 SYGVKD. This CDR3 has 16 amino acids. CDR3 coding DNA: TGTGCCATCAGTGGGTTAGACAGGGGGCCAGGCTATGGCTACACCTTC. Protein: CAISGLDRGPGYGYTF.